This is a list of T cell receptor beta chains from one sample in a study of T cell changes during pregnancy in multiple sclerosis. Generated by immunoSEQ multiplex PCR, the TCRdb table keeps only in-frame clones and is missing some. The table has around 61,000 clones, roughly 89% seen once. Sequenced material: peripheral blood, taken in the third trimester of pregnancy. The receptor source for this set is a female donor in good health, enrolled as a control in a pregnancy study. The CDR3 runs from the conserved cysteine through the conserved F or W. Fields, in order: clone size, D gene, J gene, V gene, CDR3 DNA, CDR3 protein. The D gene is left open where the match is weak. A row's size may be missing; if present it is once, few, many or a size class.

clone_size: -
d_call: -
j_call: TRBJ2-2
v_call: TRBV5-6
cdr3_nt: TGTGCCAGCAGCTTGGAGGGAACCCTCGAGGACAGAAACACCGGGGAGCTGTTTTTT
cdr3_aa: CASSLEGTLEDRNTGELFF

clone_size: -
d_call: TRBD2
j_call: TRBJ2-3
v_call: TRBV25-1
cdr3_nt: TGTGCCAGCGGATTTAGCGGGGGCCGCACAGATACGCAGTATTTT
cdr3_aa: CASGFSGGRTDTQYF

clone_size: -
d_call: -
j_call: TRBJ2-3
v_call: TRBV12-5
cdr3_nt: TGTGCTAGTGCTCCATCCTGGGGGGGCATGCAGTATTTT
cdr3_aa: CASAPSWGGMQYF

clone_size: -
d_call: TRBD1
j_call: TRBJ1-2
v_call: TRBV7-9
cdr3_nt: TGTGCCAGCAGCTACGGGACAGTCTATGGCTACACCTTC
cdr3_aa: CASSYGTVYGYTF

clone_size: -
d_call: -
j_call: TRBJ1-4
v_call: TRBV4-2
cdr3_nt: TGTGCCAGCAGCCAAGATCTAAGGGGATTTAATGAAAAACTGTTTTTT
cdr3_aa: CASSQDLRGFNEKLFF

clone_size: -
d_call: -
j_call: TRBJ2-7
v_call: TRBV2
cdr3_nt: TGTGCCAGCAGTGAAGGCTTCCGGCCAGGGGACTACGAGCAGTACTTC
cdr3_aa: CASSEGFRPGDYEQYF

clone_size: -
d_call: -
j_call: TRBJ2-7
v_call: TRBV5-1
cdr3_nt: TGCGCCAGCAGCTCCTCGCGGCAGTTCGAGCAGTACTTC
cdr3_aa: CASSSSRQFEQYF

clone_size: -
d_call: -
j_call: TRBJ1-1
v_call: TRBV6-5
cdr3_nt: TGTGCCAGCAGAACTAGTCTCACTGAAGCTTTCTTT
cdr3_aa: CASRTSLTEAFF

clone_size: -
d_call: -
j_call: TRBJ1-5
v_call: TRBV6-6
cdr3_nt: TGTGCCAGCAGGGCCTGGGGGGTACGAAGCAATCAGCCCCAGCATTTT
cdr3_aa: CASRAWGVRSNQPQHF

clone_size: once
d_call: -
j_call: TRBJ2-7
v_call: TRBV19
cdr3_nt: TGTGCCAGTAGTATGGGCAGAACCTACGAGCAGTACTTC
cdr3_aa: CASSMGRTYEQYF

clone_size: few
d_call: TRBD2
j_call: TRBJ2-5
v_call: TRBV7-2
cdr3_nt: TGTGCCAGCAGCTTTGGGACTAGCGGAGAGACCCAGTACTTC
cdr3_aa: CASSFGTSGETQYF

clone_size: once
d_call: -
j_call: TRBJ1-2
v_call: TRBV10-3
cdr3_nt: TGTGCCATCGGGGCAGGGCCCTATGGCTACACCTTC
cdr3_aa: CAIGAGPYGYTF

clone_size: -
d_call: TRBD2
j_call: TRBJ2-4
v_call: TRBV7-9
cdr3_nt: TGTGCCAGCACCACCTGGGGGGGACTAGACATTCAGTACTTC
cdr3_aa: CASTTWGGLDIQYF

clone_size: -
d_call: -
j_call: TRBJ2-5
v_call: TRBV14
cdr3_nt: TGTGCCAGCAGCGGGGGCCCAGAGCGGACCCAGTACTTC
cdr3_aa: CASSGGPERTQYF

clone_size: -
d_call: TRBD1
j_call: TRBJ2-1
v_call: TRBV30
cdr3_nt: TGTGCCTGGACTTGGGACAGGGCTTACAATGAGCAGTTCTTC
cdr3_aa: CAWTWDRAYNEQFF

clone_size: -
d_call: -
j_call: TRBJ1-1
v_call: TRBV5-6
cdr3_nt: TGTGCCAGCAGCTTGACCCCAACAGCTGAAGCTTTCTTT
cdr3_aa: CASSLTPTAEAFF

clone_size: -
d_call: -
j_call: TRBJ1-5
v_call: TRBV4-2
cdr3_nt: TGTGCCAGCAGCCAACCCGGGAGCAATCAGCCCCAGCATTTT
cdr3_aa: CASSQPGSNQPQHF

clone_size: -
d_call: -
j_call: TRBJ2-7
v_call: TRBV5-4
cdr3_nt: TGTGCCAGCAGCTTGGGGTCTTGGGAGGGGGGCCTGAAACTAACCTTC
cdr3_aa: CASSLGSWEGGLKLTF